The rows below give T cell receptor beta chains drawn from one sample of a study of blood T cell repertoires in COVID-19. Libraries were prepared by immunoSEQ multiplex PCR; TCRdb keeps only in-frame clonotypes and omits some of them. Of about 210,000 clones in the sample, 75% to 85% were seen once. Sequences were obtained from peripheral blood. The receptors were gathered from a man aged 35 to 55 who had recovered from COVID-19. Each CDR3 is given with its conserved first and last residue. Fields, in order: D gene, V gene, clone size, CDR3 protein. D genes are given only for firm matches. For some rows the clone size is stated as once, few or many, or as a class when expanded; others skip it.

D gene: TRBD1
V gene: TRBV25-1
clone size: NA
CDR3 protein: CASSEPGTVETQYF

D gene: NA
V gene: TRBV7-9
clone size: once
CDR3 protein: CASSWPFDSGNTIYF

D gene: NA
V gene: TRBV7-8
clone size: NA
CDR3 protein: CASSPYRDWTDTQYF

D gene: NA
V gene: TRBV6-6
clone size: NA
CDR3 protein: CASRSTGTLTDTQYF

D gene: NA
V gene: TRBV29-1
clone size: NA
CDR3 protein: CSVERDKYYTF

D gene: TRBD1
V gene: TRBV6-5
clone size: NA
CDR3 protein: CASIGWTGRRYGYTF

D gene: NA
V gene: TRBV5-6
clone size: NA
CDR3 protein: CASSRRLQLSVVAFF

D gene: NA
V gene: TRBV3-1/TRBV3-2
clone size: once
CDR3 protein: CASSQDIWPPQEQFF

D gene: NA
V gene: TRBV6-5
clone size: NA
CDR3 protein: CASSYPGTSNTEAFF

D gene: TRBD2
V gene: TRBV11-2
clone size: NA
CDR3 protein: CAGRVAGGAEQYF

D gene: TRBD1
V gene: TRBV13
clone size: NA
CDR3 protein: CASSVTGDRKNF

D gene: NA
V gene: TRBV7-9
clone size: NA
CDR3 protein: CASSLFGRRANTGELFF

D gene: NA
V gene: TRBV9
clone size: NA
CDR3 protein: CASSGAPSVRSGYTF

D gene: NA
V gene: TRBV4-1
clone size: NA
CDR3 protein: CASSQGSPTDTQYF

D gene: TRBD2
V gene: TRBV7-2
clone size: NA
CDR3 protein: CASSLVSTGGIQNEQYF

D gene: NA
V gene: TRBV6-5
clone size: NA
CDR3 protein: CASSPGSSTYNEQFF

D gene: NA
V gene: TRBV11-2
clone size: many
CDR3 protein: CASSLLLTPYGYTF

D gene: TRBD1
V gene: TRBV29-1
clone size: NA
CDR3 protein: CSVGQDYGYTF

D gene: TRBD1
V gene: TRBV5-4
clone size: NA
CDR3 protein: CASSPDRGFTDTQYF

D gene: TRBD2
V gene: TRBV5-1
clone size: once
CDR3 protein: CASSLDGTSVELAKNIQYF

D gene: TRBD1
V gene: TRBV7-9
clone size: NA
CDR3 protein: CASSLLATGGGEQYF

D gene: TRBD2
V gene: TRBV15
clone size: NA
CDR3 protein: CATSRDGRDTDTQYF

D gene: TRBD1
V gene: TRBV30
clone size: once
CDR3 protein: CASLNRGLTDTQYF

D gene: TRBD2
V gene: TRBV18
clone size: NA
CDR3 protein: CASSSEGLPVEQYF

D gene: NA
V gene: TRBV11-2
clone size: NA
CDR3 protein: CASSLDRLWGRLSPLHF

D gene: NA
V gene: TRBV30
clone size: NA
CDR3 protein: CASRTVLNTGELFF